This record concerns one TCR beta chain sequence. As originally analysed: Estimates of nucleated cell counts were drawn from the amplification of reference gene primers. The assay was immunoSEQ multiplex PCR, and TCRdb's table has in-frame clones only and misses some. Clone size and the V and J calls come from that table; the DNA yielded D and trimming. The sample shows about 300,000 clones, 85% to 90% of them seen only once. This sample is part of a study of blood T cell repertoires in COVID-19. Study background: Spain, Italy and the United States supplied samples that represented acute and convalescent COVID-19. From T cells, B-cell-depleted T cells, or PBMCs came the material, which was cDNA or gDNA.

V lost 0 bases to trimming and J lost 4 bases, with 15 bases between them. CDR3 length: 15 residues. In germline, CDR1 is GTSNPN, CDR2 SVGIG (reference sequence). Sequenced: peripheral blood. The TCR comes from a woman aged 50 to 60 with COVID-19, enrolled during active disease. The chain is built from TRBV30 and TRBJ1-1; D possibly corresponds to TRBD1 (5 bases). CDR3 region: CAWSVKAGRSTEAFF. The CDR3 nucleotides read TGTGCCTGGAGTGTAAAGGCAGGGAGGAGCACTGAAGCTTTCTTT. Variable domain in full (rest from reference TRBV30 and TRBJ1-1): SQTIHQWPATLVQPVGSPLSLECTVEGTSNPNLYWYRQAAGRGLQLLFYSVGIGQISSEVPQNLSASRPQDRQFILSSKKLLLSDSGFYLCAWSVKAGRSTEAFFGQGTRLTVV.